This T cell receptor (beta chain) was recorded in a study of blood T cell repertoires in COVID-19. Study details: Spain, Italy and the United States supplied samples that represented acute and convalescent COVID-19. Sample material is recorded as cDNA or gDNA derived from T cells, B-cell-depleted T cells, or PBMCs.

As handled by the study authors: Reference gene primer amplification gave nucleated cell count estimates. Using immunoSEQ multiplex PCR, the repertoire was profiled, and TCRdb retains in-frame clones only, with some absent. The V and J calls and clone size come from that table; D and trimming were worked out from the DNA. The profile shows roughly 18,000 clones, 89% of them singletons. V lost 4 bases and J lost 5; bases outside the gene matches: 3. CDR3 length: 15 amino acids. From germline, CDR1 is SGHNT and CDR2 YYREEE (reference sequence). This sequence joins TRBV5-4 and TRBJ2-2, with 12 positions matching TRBD2. The receptor's source is a man between 60 and 75 years old with active COVID-19. The sequencing sample was made of peripheral blood. In nucleotides, the CDR3 is TGTGCCAGCAGCCAAACTAGCGGGAGGACCGGGGAGCTGTTTTTT. Protein product: CASSQTSGRTGELFF.